A selection of T cell receptor beta chains follows, all from one sample in a study of T cell responses to AZD1222 COVID-19 vaccine. Libraries were prepared by immunoSEQ multiplex PCR; TCRdb keeps only in-frame clonotypes and omits some of them. The table records about 120,000 clones, roughly 90% of them present only once. The sample consisted of peripheral blood, taken on day 0 of AZD1222 vaccination. These receptors were obtained from an adult in good health. The CDR3 runs from the conserved cysteine through the conserved F or W. Each record gives: CDR3 DNA, CDR3 protein, V gene, J gene, clone size, D gene. D genes are given only for firm matches. Only some rows state a clone size, as once, few, many or a class for expanded clones.

CDR3 DNA: TGTGCCAGTAGTATGAGGGCAGGGGCGAACACTGAAGCTTTCTTT; CDR3 protein: CASSMRAGANTEAFF; V gene: TRBV19; J gene: TRBJ1-1; clone size: -; D gene: -
CDR3 DNA: TGTGCCAGCAGCAAACAGGGGAAAGAGACCCAGTACTTC; CDR3 protein: CASSKQGKETQYF; V gene: TRBV7-3; J gene: TRBJ2-5; clone size: -; D gene: TRBD1
CDR3 DNA: TGTGCCAGCAGCGGGGGAATGAACACCGGGGAGCTGTTTTTT; CDR3 protein: CASSGGMNTGELFF; V gene: TRBV9; J gene: TRBJ2-2; clone size: -; D gene: -
CDR3 DNA: TGTGCCAGCAGTTTCATAGGTATGAAGCAGTACTTC; CDR3 protein: CASSFIGMKQYF; V gene: TRBV6-5; J gene: TRBJ2-7; clone size: -; D gene: -
CDR3 DNA: TGTGCCAGCAGCTTAGCGGGGGGGTACACCGGGGAGCTGTTTTTT; CDR3 protein: CASSLAGGYTGELFF; V gene: TRBV7-2; J gene: TRBJ2-2; clone size: -; D gene: TRBD2
CDR3 DNA: TGTGCCAGCAGTTCCCGTGGACTAGCAGGACCGGTAGCGCAGACCCAGTACTTC; CDR3 protein: CASSSRGLAGPVAQTQYF; V gene: TRBV27; J gene: TRBJ2-5; clone size: -; D gene: TRBD2
CDR3 DNA: TGCAGCGCTGTTGCCGAGACCCAGTACTTC; CDR3 protein: CSAVAETQYF; V gene: TRBV29-1; J gene: TRBJ2-5; clone size: -; D gene: -
CDR3 DNA: TGTGCCAGCAGCTTAGATCGGGGGAGCACAGATACGCAGTATTTT; CDR3 protein: CASSLDRGSTDTQYF; V gene: TRBV7-2; J gene: TRBJ2-3; clone size: -; D gene: -
CDR3 DNA: TGTGCCAGTAGTGAGGACAGGGCGGCTGGGGCCAACGTCCTGACTTTC; CDR3 protein: CASSEDRAAGANVLTF; V gene: TRBV19; J gene: TRBJ2-6; clone size: -; D gene: TRBD1
CDR3 DNA: TGTGCCACCAGCAGAGATATACAGGGTGGGCTCTTATCTGAAGCTTTCTTT; CDR3 protein: CATSRDIQGGLLSEAFF; V gene: TRBV15; J gene: TRBJ1-1; clone size: -; D gene: -
CDR3 DNA: TGTGCCAGTATCGAGGGTTCTGAAGCTTTCTTT; CDR3 protein: CASIEGSEAFF; V gene: TRBV19; J gene: TRBJ1-1; clone size: -; D gene: -
CDR3 DNA: TGTGCCAGCAGCTTAACAGCAGGAGTCTATGGCTACACCTTC; CDR3 protein: CASSLTAGVYGYTF; V gene: TRBV7-3; J gene: TRBJ1-2; clone size: -; D gene: -
CDR3 DNA: TGTGCCAGCAGCCAAGCAGGGGGGGGTAGCAATCAGCCCCAGCATTTT; CDR3 protein: CASSQAGGGSNQPQHF; V gene: TRBV4-2; J gene: TRBJ1-5; clone size: -; D gene: TRBD1
CDR3 DNA: TGTGCCATCGAGGGACAACGAGATGGCTACACCTTC; CDR3 protein: CAIEGQRDGYTF; V gene: TRBV10-3; J gene: TRBJ1-2; clone size: -; D gene: -
CDR3 DNA: TGTGCCAGCCGAACAGGGGCCGGGGCCAACGTCCTGACTTTC; CDR3 protein: CASRTGAGANVLTF; V gene: TRBV19; J gene: TRBJ2-6; clone size: -; D gene: TRBD1
CDR3 DNA: TGTGCCAGCAGCAATACCGCCGAGCGGGGGGGCGGGACCCAGTACTTC; CDR3 protein: CASSNTAERGGGTQYF; V gene: TRBV7-2; J gene: TRBJ2-5; clone size: -; D gene: TRBD2
CDR3 DNA: TGTGCCAGCTCACCCCGGTCAGGGTCTGCAACTGAAGCTTTCTTT; CDR3 protein: CASSPRSGSATEAFF; V gene: TRBV18; J gene: TRBJ1-1; clone size: -; D gene: -
CDR3 DNA: TGTGCCATCAGTGAGGGTACGGGACAGTATGGCTACACCTTC; CDR3 protein: CAISEGTGQYGYTF; V gene: TRBV10-3; J gene: TRBJ1-2; clone size: -; D gene: TRBD1
CDR3 DNA: TGTGCCAGCAGCTTGGCGGGACAGAGCAATCAGCCCCAGCATTTT; CDR3 protein: CASSLAGQSNQPQHF; V gene: TRBV5-6; J gene: TRBJ1-5; clone size: -; D gene: TRBD1
CDR3 DNA: TGTGCCAGCAGCTTAAGCAGGGCAGAAAAACTGTTTTTT; CDR3 protein: CASSLSRAEKLFF; V gene: TRBV7-9; J gene: TRBJ1-4; clone size: -; D gene: -
CDR3 DNA: TGCGCCAGCAGCCTCGACAGGGGAGGAGAGACCCAGTACTTC; CDR3 protein: CASSLDRGGETQYF; V gene: TRBV5-1; J gene: TRBJ2-5; clone size: once; D gene: TRBD1
CDR3 DNA: TGTGCCAGCAGCTTGCCAGGGTTGGAGCAGCCCCAGCATTTT; CDR3 protein: CASSLPGLEQPQHF; V gene: TRBV11-2; J gene: TRBJ1-5; clone size: -; D gene: -
CDR3 DNA: TGCGCCAGCAGCCGTGAGGGGGTTAATTCACCCCTCCACTTT; CDR3 protein: CASSREGVNSPLHF; V gene: TRBV5-1; J gene: TRBJ1-6; clone size: -; D gene: -
CDR3 DNA: TGTGCCAGCAGCTCCAGGGGCACCTATAATTCACCCCTCCACTTT; CDR3 protein: CASSSRGTYNSPLHF; V gene: TRBV7-9; J gene: TRBJ1-6; clone size: -; D gene: -
CDR3 DNA: TGTGCCAGTAGTATGTGGGGTAGCTCCTACGAGCAGTACTTC; CDR3 protein: CASSMWGSSYEQYF; V gene: TRBV19; J gene: TRBJ2-7; clone size: -; D gene: -
CDR3 DNA: TGTGCCAGCAGTCCTAGGGGGCAGGATGGCTACACCTTC; CDR3 protein: CASSPRGQDGYTF; V gene: TRBV12-3/TRBV12-4; J gene: TRBJ1-2; clone size: -; D gene: TRBD1
CDR3 DNA: TGCGCCAGCAGCCCTGGGACGGTTATGAGGGAGACCCAGTACTTC; CDR3 protein: CASSPGTVMRETQYF; V gene: TRBV5-1; J gene: TRBJ2-5; clone size: -; D gene: -
CDR3 DNA: TGTGCCAGTGCCGCGACAGGTAACTACGAGCAGTACTTC; CDR3 protein: CASAATGNYEQYF; V gene: TRBV19; J gene: TRBJ2-7; clone size: -; D gene: -
CDR3 DNA: TGTGCCAGCAGCAAAGGAACGGGGGGGTCCTATAATTCACCCCTCCACTTT; CDR3 protein: CASSKGTGGSYNSPLHF; V gene: TRBV21-1; J gene: TRBJ1-6; clone size: -; D gene: -
CDR3 DNA: TGTGCCAGTAACAGGGACGGTTACAATCAGCCCCAGCATTTT; CDR3 protein: CASNRDGYNQPQHF; V gene: TRBV19; J gene: TRBJ1-5; clone size: once; D gene: -
CDR3 DNA: TGTGCCAGCAGTCCCCGTCTGGGTAGCAATCAGCCCCAGCATTTT; CDR3 protein: CASSPRLGSNQPQHF; V gene: TRBV27; J gene: TRBJ1-5; clone size: -; D gene: -
CDR3 DNA: TGTGCCATCAGTGATCCAGGGGTCAATCAGCCCCAGCATTTT; CDR3 protein: CAISDPGVNQPQHF; V gene: TRBV10-3; J gene: TRBJ1-5; clone size: once; D gene: -
CDR3 DNA: TGTGCCAGCAGCTTATGGGGGTCTAATGAAAAACTGTTTTTT; CDR3 protein: CASSLWGSNEKLFF; V gene: TRBV7-9; J gene: TRBJ1-4; clone size: -; D gene: -
CDR3 DNA: TGTGCCAGCAATTCAGGGAGTGTGAATTCACCCCTCCACTTT; CDR3 protein: CASNSGSVNSPLHF; V gene: TRBV28; J gene: TRBJ1-6; clone size: few; D gene: -
CDR3 DNA: TGTGCCAGTAGGACGACAGGGGATTATAATTCACCCCTCCACTTT; CDR3 protein: CASRTTGDYNSPLHF; V gene: TRBV19; J gene: TRBJ1-6; clone size: -; D gene: TRBD1
CDR3 DNA: TGTGCCAGCAGTGAAGCTTACAGACAGCGAACTGCAACTAATGAAAAACTGTTTTTT; CDR3 protein: CASSEAYRQRTATNEKLFF; V gene: TRBV6-1; J gene: TRBJ1-4; clone size: -; D gene: -
CDR3 DNA: TGTGCCAGTAGTATCGGGAACAGAGGAACTGAAGCTTTCTTT; CDR3 protein: CASSIGNRGTEAFF; V gene: TRBV19; J gene: TRBJ1-1; clone size: -; D gene: -
CDR3 DNA: TGCGCCAGCAGCCCGGGGGGACAGGGCTACGAGCAGTACTTC; CDR3 protein: CASSPGGQGYEQYF; V gene: TRBV5-1; J gene: TRBJ2-7; clone size: -; D gene: TRBD1
CDR3 DNA: TGTGCCATCAGCCCGACAGGGCGGGACACTGAAGCTTTCTTT; CDR3 protein: CAISPTGRDTEAFF; V gene: TRBV10-3; J gene: TRBJ1-1; clone size: -; D gene: TRBD1
CDR3 DNA: TGTGCCAGCAGCTTAATCAAGGGGAGCAGTGGGTATGGCTACACCTTC; CDR3 protein: CASSLIKGSSGYGYTF; V gene: TRBV5-4; J gene: TRBJ1-2; clone size: -; D gene: -
CDR3 DNA: TGTGCCAGCTCACTAATCTCCGGACAGTCTAATTCACCCCTCCACTTT; CDR3 protein: CASSLISGQSNSPLHF; V gene: TRBV18; J gene: TRBJ1-6; clone size: -; D gene: -